The source of this TCR beta chain is a study of radiation and T cells in renal cell carcinoma. Background on the study: Nephrectomy followed 15 Gy stereotactic body radiation by 4 weeks.

CDR3 length: 13 residues. Germline lookup yields CDR1 SGHKS and CDR2 YYEKEE (reference sequence). Trimming removed 0 bases from V and 9 bases from J, with 9 bases in between. As to time point: blood 2 weeks post-SBRT. As for treatment: 15 Gy SBRT to primary tumor, nephrectomy 4 weeks later. With respect to this clone: Its antigen remains unknown.

Points from the study as a whole: In blood, top tumor clones expanded by 2 weeks, shrinking by 4.

Measured with immunoSEQ multiplex PCR; TCRdb has only the in-frame clones, and not every one. The data contain 70,000 to 90,000 clones, about 86% of them singletons. The J gene is TRBJ1-4, the V gene TRBV5-5; a weak D match, TRBD1 (6 bases). This TCR was sampled from a woman between 45 and 65 years old with renal cell carcinoma. This specimen consisted of blood, obtained from a patient whose treatment included radiotherapy and nephrectomy. The CDR3 bases are TGTGCCAGCAGCTTGGCCCGGGGGCAAAAACTGTTTTTT. Its translation is CASSLARGQKLFF. Full variable domain (rest looked up from reference TRBV5-5 and TRBJ1-4): DAGVTQSPTHLIKTRGQQVTLRCSPISGHKSVSWYQQVLGQGPQFIFQYYEKEERGRGNFPDRFSARQFPNYSSELNVNALLLGDSALYLCASSLARGQKLFFGSGTQLSVL.